This entry lists 29 T cell receptor beta chains sequenced from one sample in a study of blood T cell repertoires in COVID-19. Measured with immunoSEQ multiplex PCR; TCRdb has only the in-frame clones, and not every one. The data show hundreds of thousands of clones, roughly 89% seen once. Material: PBMCs or T cells enriched from blood (not recorded which). Receptors originate from a woman aged 25 to 39 with acute COVID-19.

The chain employs TRBV5-6 and TRBJ1-2; D might be TRBD1 (5 bases). This CDR3 is built from 11 residues. The V gene's germline CDR1 is SGHDT and CDR2 YYEEEE. V was pared by 0 bases and J by 8 bases, with 5 bases between. Written as DNA, the CDR3 is TGTGCCAGCAGCTTGGGACAGGGCTACACCTTC. Translated: CASSLGQGYTF.

Of note for this clone: The same CDR3 can be traced to other DNA sequences in this sample. This sequence joins TRBV19 and TRBJ2-5, with D possibly TRBD2 on 5 matching bases. The germline V gene encodes CDR1 LNHDA and CDR2 SQIVND (reference sequence). V was trimmed by 3 bases and J by 5 bases, leaving 10 bases between them. This CDR3 comprises 13 residues. The CDR3, as DNA: TGTGCCAGTAGTATCGCTAGCCAGGAGACCCAGTACTTC. It encodes CASSIASQETQYF.

The V and J genes are TRBV21-1 and TRBJ1-5. TRBV21-1 is reported as a pseudogene. This CDR3 has 12 residues. The CDR3: CASRSEGRPQHF. CDR3 sequence (DNA): TGTGCCAGCCGATCGGAGGGGCGGCCCCAGCATTTT.

The table lists this clone with a count of one. The chain has TRBV3-1 (or the pseudogene TRBV3-2) and TRBJ2-1, with D possibly being TRBD2 (6 bases). CDR1 is LGHDT, CDR2 YNNKEL, per germline (reference sequence). V lost 3 bases and J 0 bases, leaving 9 bases between the germline ends. The CDR3 runs to 15 residues. This CDR3 reads CASSQDGSSYNEQFF. The CDR3 DNA sequence: TGTGCCAGCAGCCAGGACGGGAGCTCCTACAATGAGCAGTTCTTC.

This chain connects TRBV5-1 to TRBJ2-5, with a possible D match to TRBD1 (6 bases). V was clipped by 0 bases and J by 4 bases, with 13 bases between them. Germline lookup yields CDR1 SGHRS and CDR2 YFSETQ. There are 15 residues in the CDR3. The CDR3 region has the DNA TGCGCCAGCAGCTTGGAAGGGGGTTGGGGAGAGACCCAGTACTTC. This codes for CASSLEGGWGETQYF.

The gene calls are TRBV3-1 (or the pseudogene TRBV3-2) and TRBJ1-2, with 12 positions matching TRBD1. This CDR3 is 14 amino acids long. With V trimmed by 7 bases and J by 4 bases, 4 bases remained unmatched. From germline, CDR1 is LGHDT and CDR2 YNNKEL (reference sequence). The DNA of the CDR3 is TGTGCCAGCAAGGGGACAGGGGGCAGCTATGGCTACACCTTC. This codes for CASKGTGGSYGYTF.

The chain has TRBV6-5 and TRBJ1-4, with D uncertain. This CDR3 has 15 amino acids. Germline loops: CDR1 MNHEY, CDR2 SVGAGI. V lost 6 bases, J lost 2 bases, and 13 bases lay in between. The CDR3 here is CASSSMGSTNEKLFF. The DNA for the CDR3 is TGTGCCAGCAGCTCGATGGGGAGCACTAATGAAAAACTGTTTTTT.

V is TRBV27 and J is TRBJ2-5; D is ambiguous. Trimming removed 11 bases from V and 2 bases from J, with 18 bases in between. The CDR3 has 14 amino acids. The germline gives CDR1 MNHEY, CDR2 SMNVEV (reference sequence). The CDR3: CASANWAEQETQYF. The CDR3, as DNA: TGTGCCTCGGCCAACTGGGCAGAACAAGAGACCCAGTACTTC.

The chain recombines TRBV14 with TRBJ2-7; 10 nucleotides align to TRBD1. Germline V gene lookup returns CDR1 SGHDN and CDR2 FVKESK. The length of the CDR3 is 14 residues. The junction had 6 bases not matched to a gene; V was cut back by 4 bases and J by 6 bases. The DNA for the CDR3 is TGTGCCAGCAGCCGAGTCCGGGACAGGGGCGAGCAGTACTTC. Protein product: CASSRVRDRGEQYF.

This clone was found once. The genes are TRBV28 and TRBJ1-2, with a weak D call TRBD1 (6 bases). Trimming shortened V by 5 bases and J by 5 bases, and 9 bases separated the two germline ends. Germline loops: CDR1 MDHEN, CDR2 SYDVKM. This CDR3 region has 12 residues. The CDR3 sequence: CASSPGQYGYTF. CDR3 sequence (DNA): TGTGCCAGCAGTCCCGGACAGTATGGCTACACCTTC.

This sequence joins TRBV4-1 and TRBJ1-1; no definite D call. The CDR3 is 12 amino acids. Between the trimmed V and J ends, which lost 5 bases and 4 bases, there was a span of 8 bases. Germline-derived CDR1 and CDR2 are MGHRA and YSYEKL. CDR3 sequence: CASSNGLTEAFF. DNA of the CDR3: TGCGCCAGCAGCAACGGACTCACTGAAGCTTTCTTT.

The V call is TRBV29-1, the J call TRBJ1-1, with 8 bases fitting TRBD1. Germline V gene lookup returns CDR1 SQVTM and CDR2 ANQGSEA. This CDR3 has 13 amino acids. The junction had 8 bases not matched to a gene; V was cut back by 8 bases and J by 3 bases. The CDR3 coding sequence is TGCAGCTCTGACAGGGGTCGGGACACTGAAGCTTTCTTT. Encoded protein: CSSDRGRDTEAFF.

The chain carries TRBV6-2 or TRBV6-3 and TRBJ1-5; TRBD1 is a possible D gene (6 bases). The germline V gene encodes CDR1 MNHEY and CDR2 SVGEGT. With 2 bases removed from V and 0 bases from J, the gap between germline ends came to 11 bases. The CDR3 covers 16 residues. As DNA, the CDR3 is TGTGCCAGCAGTTACCGGGCAGGGGATAGCAATCAGCCCCAGCATTTT. It encodes CASSYRAGDSNQPQHF.

The genes are TRBV5-6 and TRBJ2-7; 10 nucleotides match TRBD2. The germline V gene has CDR1 SGHDT and CDR2 YYEEEE. J was trimmed by 0 bases and V by 5 bases; bases with no gene match: 8. The CDR3 sequence is 16 residues long. CDR3: CASSYPSGGTSYEQYF. In DNA form, the CDR3 reads TGTGCCAGCAGTTATCCTAGCGGGGGAACCTCCTACGAGCAGTACTTC.

CDR3 sequence reads: CASSSLSGNTIYF. The CDR3 DNA reads as TGTGCCAGCAGCAGCCTCTCTGGAAACACCATATATTTT. The rearrangement uses TRBV5-6 and TRBJ1-3; no clear D gene. With 4 bases removed from V and 0 bases from J, the gap between germline ends came to 5 bases. The CDR3 runs to 13 residues. The germline CDR1 and CDR2 sequences are SGHDT and YYEEEE. The full variable domain, its missing parts supplied by reference TRBV5-6 and TRBJ1-3, is DAGVTQSPTHLIKTRGQQVTLRCSPKSGHDTVSWYQQALGQGPQFIFQYYEEEERQRGNFPDRFSGHQFPNYSSELNVNALLLGDSALYLCASSSLSGNTIYFGEGSWLTVV.

The chain couples TRBV5-7 to TRBJ2-2, with 8 bases fitting TRBD1. TRBV5-7 is an ORF, and what it does is uncertain. V lost 1 base and J lost 6; bases outside the gene matches: 2. The length of the CDR3 is 14 residues. The CDR3 loop is CASSLIQGAGELFF. The CDR3 bases are TGTGCCAGCAGCTTGATACAGGGGGCCGGGGAGCTGTTTTTT.

The chain carries TRBV3-1 (or the pseudogene TRBV3-2) and TRBJ2-3; the match to TRBD2 covers 8 bases. With V trimmed by 4 bases and J by 1 base, 13 bases remained unmatched. The CDR3 contains 18 residues. CDR1 LGHDT and CDR2 YNNKEL come from the germline V gene (reference sequence). The CDR3 sequence is CASSRLYQGGGRTDTQYF. CDR3 DNA sequence: TGTGCCAGCAGCCGTTTATACCAGGGCGGGGGGCGCACAGATACGCAGTATTTT.

The J gene is TRBJ1-6, the V gene TRBV19; 10 nucleotides match TRBD1. The CDR3 runs to 14 residues. Trimming cost V 6 bases and J 9 bases; bases outside gene matches: 5. Germline V gives CDR1 LNHDA, CDR2 SQIVND (reference sequence). CDR3 sequence (DNA): TGTGCCAGTAGGCCCGGGACAGGGGTTTCACCCCTCCACTTT. This encodes CASRPGTGVSPLHF.

J is TRBJ1-2 and V is TRBV6-2 or TRBV6-3; 8 bases map to TRBD1. The J segment lost 6 bases and the V segment lost 6 bases, leaving 9 bases of the junction unmatched. Germline V gene data show CDR1 as MNHEY and CDR2 as SVGEGT. This CDR3 comprises 14 residues. CDR3 sequence (DNA): TGTGCCAGCAGCAAACCGGGACAGGACCATGGCTACACCTTC. Amino acid sequence: CASSKPGQDHGYTF.

The V call is TRBV4-1, the J call TRBJ2-3, with 9 bases that match TRBD1. Germline V gives CDR1 MGHRA, CDR2 YSYEKL. With V trimmed by 1 base and J by 6 bases, 5 bases remained unmatched. The length of the CDR3 is 15 residues. The CDR3 is CASSQVGTGLDTQYF. DNA for the CDR3: TGCGCCAGCAGCCAAGTAGGGACAGGGTTGGATACGCAGTATTTT.

This chain links TRBV9 with TRBJ2-3; 7 bases agree with TRBD1. CDR1 and CDR2 (germline): SGDLS, YYNGEE. Losses at the gene ends were 3 bases for V and 2 bases for J; bases not matched to a gene: 3. CDR3 size: 14 residues. Written as DNA, the CDR3 is TGTGCCAGCAGCGAGGGACAGATCACAGATACGCAGTATTTT. Amino acids: CASSEGQITDTQYF.

V gene TRBV27 combines with J gene TRBJ1-1; 7 nucleotides match TRBD1. Germline V gene lookup returns CDR1 MNHEY and CDR2 SMNVEV (reference sequence). V lost 3 bases, J lost 4 bases, and 11 bases stayed unmatched. The CDR3 is made up of 16 amino acids. The CDR3 region is CASSFVFRTGGTEAFF. The CDR3 DNA follows: TGTGCCAGCAGTTTTGTGTTTCGGACAGGCGGCACTGAAGCTTTCTTT.

The CDR3 DNA reads TGTGCCAGCAGTCGCTCCCGGACAGGGACGAATGAGCAGTTCTTC. This encodes CASSRSRTGTNEQFF. The rearrangement links TRBV27 to TRBJ2-1; 8 bases line up with TRBD1. The CDR3 has 15 residues. Germline lookup yields CDR1 MNHEY and CDR2 SMNVEV (reference sequence). The V gene end was trimmed by 5 bases and the J gene end by 7 bases; junction bases not matched to a gene: 10.

The CDR3 protein is CASNRQGELYGYTF. The CDR3 DNA sequence: TGTGCCAGCAATAGGCAGGGGGAACTCTATGGCTACACCTTC. The chain couples TRBV2 to TRBJ1-2; 7 bases are a match to TRBD1. Germline CDR1 reads SNHLY; CDR2 reads FYNNEI. Trimming at V came to 7 bases and at J to 4 bases, leaving 9 bases not matched to a gene. The CDR3 loop spans 14 amino acids.

This chain joins TRBV30 and TRBJ2-3; D perhaps matches TRBD2 (6 bases). V lost 0 bases and J 3 bases, leaving 10 bases between the germline ends. CDR1 is GTSNPN, CDR2 SVGIG, per germline (reference sequence). The CDR3 spans 14 residues. CDR3 sequence reads: CAWSVRSGTDTQYF. The CDR3 bases are TGTGCCTGGAGTGTACGCAGCGGGACAGATACGCAGTATTTT. Drawing the rest from reference TRBV30 and TRBJ2-3, the complete variable domain is SQTIHQWPATLVQPVGSPLSLECTVEGTSNPNLYWYRQAAGRGLQLLFYSVGIGQISSEVPQNLSASRPQDRQFILSSKKLLLSDSGFYLCAWSVRSGTDTQYFGPGTRLTVL.

V usage is TRBV5-1 and J usage is TRBJ1-1; 9 positions match TRBD1. V shed 2 bases, J shed 1 base, and the junction held 3 bases outside the gene matches. The CDR3 consists of 15 residues. From germline, CDR1 is SGHRS and CDR2 YFSETQ. The CDR3 here is CASSLQGARNTEAFF. In nucleotides, the CDR3 is TGCGCCAGCAGCTTACAGGGGGCAAGGAACACTGAAGCTTTCTTT.

This chain joins TRBV3-1 (or the pseudogene TRBV3-2) and TRBJ2-5; D gene uncertain. Germline CDR1 LGHDT, CDR2 YNNKEL (reference sequence). This CDR3 comprises 12 residues. V was shortened by 8 bases and J by 5 bases, with 12 bases between the two germline ends. CDR3 region: CASAGSRETQYF. CDR3 sequence (DNA): TGTGCCAGCGCCGGGTCTCGCGAGACCCAGTACTTC.

This chain connects TRBV15 to TRBJ1-4; no definite D call. The germline CDR1 and CDR2 sequences are LNHNV and YYDKDF (reference sequence). The CDR3 totals 15 residues. Between the trimmed V and J ends, which lost 0 bases and 6 bases, there was a span of 11 bases. This chain's CDR3 is CATSRDPRSYEKLFF. The CDR3 nucleotides are TGTGCCACCAGCAGAGATCCCCGAAGCTATGAAAAACTGTTTTTT.

The chain combines TRBV27 with TRBJ1-2, with TRBD1 matching over 7 bases. Trimming at V came to 3 bases and at J to 8 bases, leaving 9 bases not matched to a gene. Germline loops: CDR1 MNHEY, CDR2 SMNVEV (reference sequence). The CDR3 totals 14 residues. The CDR3 DNA reads TGTGCCAGCAGTTTCGGGACAGACCCTCGGGGCTACACCTTC. Translated: CASSFGTDPRGYTF.